This T cell receptor (beta chain) is drawn from a study of vaccination effects on CD4 cells after COVID-19. Findings and limits, study-wide: Of the vaccine-induced clones from healthy vaccinees, merely 1 of 255 recognized common cold coronaviruses as well.

Using viral peptide pools, the ViraFEST assay grew out antigen-specific CD4+ T cells prior to sequencing. Having been cultured for 9 to 11 days, the cells underwent CD4+ T cell isolation. The vaccine recipients had no prior SARS-CoV-2 infection, with negative nucleocapsid antibodies. This clone is a singleton in its sample. Antigen unknown. This CDR3 spans 15 amino acids. From germline, CDR1 is KGHSH and CDR2 LQKENI. V was trimmed by 1 base and J by 4 bases, leaving 11 bases between them. Some clones are missing from TCRdb's copy, which holds only in-frame ones; the method was immunoSEQ multiplex PCR. The repertoire consists of tens of thousands of clones, with roughly 73% occurring once and the leading ten covering under 5.5%.

The origin of this receptor is a human donor who received a COVID-19 vaccine. The sequenced sample was CD4+ T cells from PBMCs cultured with SARS-CoV-2 spike peptides, obtained before COVID-19 vaccination. The chain carries TRBV18 and TRBJ2-1, with TRBD1 as a possible D gene (5 bases). Written as DNA, the CDR3 is TGTGCCAGCTCACCACGCCAGGGTCGATACAATGAGCAGTTCTTC. This translates into CASSPRQGRYNEQFF. Supplemented by reference TRBV18 and TRBJ2-1, the full variable domain reads NAGVMQNPRHLVRRRGQEARLRCSPMKGHSHVYWYRQLPEEGLKFMVYLQKENIIDESGMPKERFSAEFPKEGPSILRIQQVVRGDSAAYFCASSPRQGRYNEQFFGPGTRLTVL.